This TCR beta chain is from a study of identical twins (dated by TCRdb to 2015 to 2016). Concerning the study at large: To test whether fetal clonotypes persist, the study used deep sequencing on TCR alpha and beta repertoires from monozygotic twins, unrelated adults of various ages, and cord blood. To rule out contamination, replicate twin experiments were performed at different times with different library preparation protocols.

The receptor library was made with 5' RACE. Sequencing was carried out with an Illumina HiSeq 2000. A universal primer binding site was introduced by template switching, and a unique molecular identifier was present in the final cDNA, enabling accurate counting of TCR cDNA molecules. First-strand cDNA for TCR alpha and beta chains was synthesized from specific primers in the conserved constant-segment region. Each cDNA library was double barcoded, with a SMART-Mk sample barcode plus Illumina barcodes, to control for contamination. TruSeq adapter sequences, together with Illumina sample barcodes, were added in two successive PCR steps. The TCR alpha and beta cDNA libraries were sequenced on the Illumina HiSeq platform using custom primers. On the study's bioinformatics: Raw reads were processed with MiGEC to extract unique molecular identifiers, and MiXCR was used to determine CDR3 positions. For each individual, recombination models were inferred using an EM algorithm with the repgenHMM and IGoR tools. The tcR package in R was used for shared clonotype analysis, with sharing normalized by the product of cloneset sizes. To study raw recombination free of thymic and clonal selection effects, out-of-frame nonproductive sequences were analyzed. The public sequencing data were trimmed at Q25 with fastp and processed into clonotypes with MiXCR by TCRdb, which kept only in-frame beta chains. Each record represents a unique CDR3 protein, reported with the most common genes and DNA among its rows. TCRdb, not the original authors, processed these V and J calls. The sample profile shows 150,000 or so distinct CDR3 sequences; around 3.4% of them were found once. The ten largest clones represent around 8% of the sample.

General conclusions and limits of the study: Invariant T cells such as MAIT and iNKT could partly confound zero-insertion analyses, although diverse VJ usage argued against such confounding for most clonotypes. Because the same donors could not be followed over many years, the conclusions relied on cross-sectional statistical analysis. Fewer insertions were carried by abundant cord blood beta clonotypes, a similar but weaker trend appeared in young adult naive repertoires, and no such trend appeared in memory repertoires. Out-of-frame TCR alpha sequences shared between twins showed an excess of low generation-probability sequences compared with coincidental sharing between unrelated individuals. The excess sharing between twins in beta out-of-frame sequences was weaker because fewer shared sequences reduced the signal-to-noise ratio. Out-of-frame TCR alpha sharing in monozygotic twins was systematically underestimated by recombination models, whereas sharing between unrelated individuals was in agreement with the recombination models.

This clonotype has a handful of counts. No antigen is known for it. Within one base of it there is no much larger clone, and no base qualities were kept. Every donor in the study was a healthy Caucasian. Using Miltenyi CD45RO+ enrichment and human naive T-cell isolation kits, memory (CD45RO+) and naive T cells were isolated from PBMC. V sheds 3 bases and J sheds 2 bases, leaving 19 bases between their ends. In the germline V gene, CDR1 corresponds to SGHRS and CDR2 to YFSETQ. Inclusive of the bounding cysteine and phenylalanine, the CDR3 is 17 residues long. CDR3 DNA is the only sequence kept; it has 51 bases, read in frame from the first base.

Material: memory T cells sorted from blood. The cell subset or site label, as the study defines it: CD45RO+ enriched T cells. The chain joins TRBV5-1 to TRBJ2-3; the D gene is perhaps TRBD1, on 6 matching bases. The sequence came from a man aged 18 to 30 in good health. The CDR3 region has the sequence CASSSFPTGLTTDTQYF. The nucleotide sequence is given as TGCGCCAGCAGCTCTTTCCCTACAGGGCTTACCACAGATACGCAGTATTTT.